The 2 T cell receptor beta chains below were found in one sample sequenced in a study of monozygotic twins with inflammatory bowel disease. Reprocessing the 5' RACE reads, TCRdb reports a single entry for every CDR3 protein and omits DNA. This sample's table has around 220,000 distinct CDR3 sequences. Sequenced: blood. The origin of the receptors is a human donor with ulcerative colitis or Crohn's disease, or a healthy co-twin of an affected twin (not recorded which).

This CDR3 reads CASSGGGGTNEKLFF. This rearrangement joins TRBV5-6 to TRBJ1-4. This CDR3 comprises 15 residues. Germline CDR1 is SGHDT and CDR2 is YYEEEE.

J is TRBJ2-5 and V is TRBV5-6; absent DNA, TCRdb's TRBD1 call cannot be checked. Germline V gives CDR1 SGHDT, CDR2 YYEEEE. The CDR3 has 14 residues. CDR3 residues: CASSLGQGVGTQYF.